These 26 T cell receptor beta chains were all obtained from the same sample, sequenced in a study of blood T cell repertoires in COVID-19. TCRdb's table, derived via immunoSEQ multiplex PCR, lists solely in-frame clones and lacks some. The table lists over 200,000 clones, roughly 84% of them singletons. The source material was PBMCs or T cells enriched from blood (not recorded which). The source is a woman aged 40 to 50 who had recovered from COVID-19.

CDR3 protein: CASSTGQAVSGNTIYF. As DNA, the CDR3 is TGTGCCAGCTCAACGGGACAGGCTGTCTCTGGAAACACCATATATTTT. The chain carries TRBV18 and TRBJ1-3; TRBD1 matches at 8 bases. Per germline, CDR1 KGHSH and CDR2 LQKENI. The length of the CDR3 is 16 residues. Losses at the gene ends were 5 bases for V and 0 bases for J; bases not matched to a gene: 6. Full variable domain (outside the CDR3, taken from reference TRBV18 and TRBJ1-3): NAGVMQNPRHLVRRRGQEARLRCSPMKGHSHVYWYRQLPEEGLKFMVYLQKENIIDESGMPKERFSAEFPKEGPSILRIQQVVRGDSAAYFCASSTGQAVSGNTIYFGEGSWLTVV.

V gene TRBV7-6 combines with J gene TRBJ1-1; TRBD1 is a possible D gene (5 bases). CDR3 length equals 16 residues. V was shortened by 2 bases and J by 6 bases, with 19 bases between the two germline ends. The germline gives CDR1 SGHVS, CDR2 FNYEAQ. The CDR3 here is CASSLLRTKGRSEAFF. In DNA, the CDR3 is TGTGCCAGCAGCTTATTAAGGACAAAGGGGAGGTCTGAAGCTTTCTTT.

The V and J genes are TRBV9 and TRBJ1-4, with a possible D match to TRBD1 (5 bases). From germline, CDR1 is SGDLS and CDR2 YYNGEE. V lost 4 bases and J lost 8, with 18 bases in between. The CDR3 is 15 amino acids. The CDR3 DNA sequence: TGTGCCAGCAGCCCGCGTGGAGGGGAGGTCGAAAAACTGTTTTTT. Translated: CASSPRGGEVEKLFF.

CDR3 nucleotides: TGTGCCAGCAGCCCTAAAAGCTCTGGGGCCAACGTCCTGACTTTC. It encodes CASSPKSSGANVLTF. The chain couples TRBV9 to TRBJ2-6; no definite D call. Trimming left V 4 bases short and J 0 bases short, with 8 bases between. The length of the CDR3 is 15 residues. CDR1 SGDLS and CDR2 YYNGEE come from the germline V gene.

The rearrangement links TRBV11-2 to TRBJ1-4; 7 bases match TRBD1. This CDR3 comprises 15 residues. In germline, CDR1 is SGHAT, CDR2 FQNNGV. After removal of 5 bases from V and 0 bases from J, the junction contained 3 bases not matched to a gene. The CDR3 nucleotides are TGTGCCAGCAGCCCTCAGGGGGCAACTAATGAAAAACTGTTTTTT. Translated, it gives CASSPQGATNEKLFF.

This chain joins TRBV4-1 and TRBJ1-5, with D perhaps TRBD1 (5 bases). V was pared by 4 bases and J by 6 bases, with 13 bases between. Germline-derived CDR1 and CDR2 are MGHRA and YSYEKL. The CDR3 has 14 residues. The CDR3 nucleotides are TGCGCCAGCAGCCCCAGGGATGGTGCTCAGCCCCAGCATTTT. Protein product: CASSPRDGAQPQHF.

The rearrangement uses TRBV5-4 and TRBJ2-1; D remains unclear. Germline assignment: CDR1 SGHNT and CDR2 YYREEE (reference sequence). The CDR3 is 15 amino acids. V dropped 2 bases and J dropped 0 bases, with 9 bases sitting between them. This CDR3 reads CASSFWASSYNEQFF. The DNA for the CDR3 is TGTGCCAGCAGCTTCTGGGCGAGCTCCTACAATGAGCAGTTCTTC.

The CDR3 here is CASRSDYFGGDTQYF. DNA of the CDR3: TGTGCCAGCAGAAGTGACTACTTCGGGGGAGATACGCAGTATTTT. The chain employs TRBV2 and TRBJ2-3; maybe TRBD2 (6 bases). Deletions cut 6 bases from V and 5 bases from J, with 18 bases between. Germline values: CDR1 SNHLY, CDR2 FYNNEI. The CDR3 covers 15 residues. Variable domain in full (rest from reference TRBV2 and TRBJ2-3): EPEVTQTPSHQVTQMGQEVILRCVPISNHLYFYWYRQILGQKVEFLVSFYNNEISEKSEIFDDQFSVERPDGSNFTLKIRSTKLEDSAMYFCASRSDYFGGDTQYFGPGTRLTVL.

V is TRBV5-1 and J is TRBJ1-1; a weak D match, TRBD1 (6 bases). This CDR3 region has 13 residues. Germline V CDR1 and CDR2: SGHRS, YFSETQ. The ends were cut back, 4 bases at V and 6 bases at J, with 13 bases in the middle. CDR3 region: CASSQTNRAEAFF. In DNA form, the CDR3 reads TGCGCCAGCAGCCAGACAAACAGGGCTGAAGCTTTCTTT. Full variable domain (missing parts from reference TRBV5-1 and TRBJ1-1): KAGVTQTPRYLIKTRGQQVTLSCSPISGHRSVSWYQQTPGQGLQFLFEYFSETQRNKGNFPGRFSGRQFSNSRSEMNVSTLELGDSALYLCASSQTNRAEAFFGQGTRLTVV.

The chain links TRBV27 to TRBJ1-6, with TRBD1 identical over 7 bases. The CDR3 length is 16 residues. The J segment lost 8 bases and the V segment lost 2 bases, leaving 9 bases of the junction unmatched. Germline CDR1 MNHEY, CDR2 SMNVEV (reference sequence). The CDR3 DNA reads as TGTGCCAGCAGTTTAAGGGGGCGGTTTAAGGATTCACCCCTCCACTTT. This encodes CASSLRGRFKDSPLHF.

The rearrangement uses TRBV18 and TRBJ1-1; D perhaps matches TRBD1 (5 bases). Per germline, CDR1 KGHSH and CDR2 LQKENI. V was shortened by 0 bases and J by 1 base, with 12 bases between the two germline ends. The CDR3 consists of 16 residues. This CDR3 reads CASSPPSPGENTEAFF. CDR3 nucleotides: TGTGCCAGCTCACCACCGTCTCCGGGGGAGAACACTGAAGCTTTCTTT.

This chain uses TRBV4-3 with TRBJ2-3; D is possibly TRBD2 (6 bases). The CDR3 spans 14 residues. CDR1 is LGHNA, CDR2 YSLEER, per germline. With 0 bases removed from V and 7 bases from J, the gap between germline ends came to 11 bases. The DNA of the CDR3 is TGCGCCAGCAGCCAAGATAGGGGACTGTATACGCAGTATTTT. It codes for CASSQDRGLYTQYF.

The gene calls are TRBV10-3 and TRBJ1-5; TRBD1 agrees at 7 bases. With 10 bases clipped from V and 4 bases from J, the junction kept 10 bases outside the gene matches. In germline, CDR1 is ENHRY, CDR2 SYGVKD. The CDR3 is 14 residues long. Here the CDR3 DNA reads TGTGCCACCAGACAGGGTTTTGATAATCAGCCCCAGCATTTT. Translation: CATRQGFDNQPQHF.

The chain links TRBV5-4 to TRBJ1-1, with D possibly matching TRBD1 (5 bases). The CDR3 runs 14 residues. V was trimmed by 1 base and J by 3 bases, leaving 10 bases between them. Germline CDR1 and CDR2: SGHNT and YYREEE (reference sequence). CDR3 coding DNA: TGTGCCAGCAGCTTGCAGGGAAGGGACACTGAAGCTTTCTTT. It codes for CASSLQGRDTEAFF.

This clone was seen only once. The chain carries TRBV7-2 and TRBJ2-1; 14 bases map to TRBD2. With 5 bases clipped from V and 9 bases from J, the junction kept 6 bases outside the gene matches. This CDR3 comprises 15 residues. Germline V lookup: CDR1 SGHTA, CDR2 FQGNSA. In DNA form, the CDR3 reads TGTGCCAGCAGCACGGGACTAGCGGGAGTAGGTGAGCAGTTCTTC. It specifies CASSTGLAGVGEQFF.

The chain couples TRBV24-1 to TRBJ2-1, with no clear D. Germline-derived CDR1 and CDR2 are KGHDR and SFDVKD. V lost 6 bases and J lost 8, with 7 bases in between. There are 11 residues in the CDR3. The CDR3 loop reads CATSYLDEQFF. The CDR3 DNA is TGTGCCACCAGTTATCTTGATGAGCAGTTCTTC.

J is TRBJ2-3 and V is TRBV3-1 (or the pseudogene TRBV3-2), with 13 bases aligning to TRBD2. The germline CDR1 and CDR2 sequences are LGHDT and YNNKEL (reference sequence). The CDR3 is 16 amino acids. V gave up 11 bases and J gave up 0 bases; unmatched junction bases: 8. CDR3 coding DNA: TGTGCCCTTATCGGGACTAGCGGGGCTAGCACAGATACGCAGTATTTT. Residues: CALIGTSGASTDTQYF.

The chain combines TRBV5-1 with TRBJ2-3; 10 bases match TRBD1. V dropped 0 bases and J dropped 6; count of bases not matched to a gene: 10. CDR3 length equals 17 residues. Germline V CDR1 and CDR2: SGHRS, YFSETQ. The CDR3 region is CASSLVRQGAGFDTQYF. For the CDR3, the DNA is TGCGCCAGCAGCTTGGTGCGACAGGGGGCCGGCTTCGATACGCAGTATTTT.

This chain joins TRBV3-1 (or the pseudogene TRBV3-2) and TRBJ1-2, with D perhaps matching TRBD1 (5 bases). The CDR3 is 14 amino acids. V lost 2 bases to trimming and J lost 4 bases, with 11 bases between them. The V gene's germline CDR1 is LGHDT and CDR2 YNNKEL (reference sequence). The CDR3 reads CASSQHVGGYGYTF. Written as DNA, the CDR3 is TGTGCCAGCAGCCAACATGTGGGGGGCTATGGCTACACCTTC.

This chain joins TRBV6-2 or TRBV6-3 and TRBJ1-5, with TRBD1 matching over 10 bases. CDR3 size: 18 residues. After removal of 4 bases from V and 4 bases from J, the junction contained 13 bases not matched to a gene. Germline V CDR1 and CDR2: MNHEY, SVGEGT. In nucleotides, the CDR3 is TGTGCCAGCAGTTCCCATCTCAGGACAGGGGGAGAGAATCAGCCCCAGCATTTT. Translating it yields CASSSHLRTGGENQPQHF.

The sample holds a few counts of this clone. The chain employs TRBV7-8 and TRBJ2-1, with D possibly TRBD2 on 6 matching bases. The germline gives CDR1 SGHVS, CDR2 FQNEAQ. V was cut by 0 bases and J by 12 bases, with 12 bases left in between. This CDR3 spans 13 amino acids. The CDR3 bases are TGTGCCAGCAGCTTAGCGCGAGTGGGGGGGCAGTTCTTC. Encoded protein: CASSLARVGGQFF.

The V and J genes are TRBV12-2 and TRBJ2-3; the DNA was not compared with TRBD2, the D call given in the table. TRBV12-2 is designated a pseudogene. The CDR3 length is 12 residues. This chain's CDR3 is CASRSGTSGSNF. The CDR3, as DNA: TGTGCAAGTCGCTCGGGGACTAGCGGGAGTAACTTT.

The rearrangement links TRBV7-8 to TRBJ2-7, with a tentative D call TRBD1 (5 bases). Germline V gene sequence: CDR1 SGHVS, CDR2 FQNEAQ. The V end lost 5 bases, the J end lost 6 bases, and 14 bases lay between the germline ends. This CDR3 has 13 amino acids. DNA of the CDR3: TGTGCCAGCAGCGGAGTTAGGGGCTCCGAGCAGTACGTC. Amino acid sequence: CASSGVRGSEQYV.

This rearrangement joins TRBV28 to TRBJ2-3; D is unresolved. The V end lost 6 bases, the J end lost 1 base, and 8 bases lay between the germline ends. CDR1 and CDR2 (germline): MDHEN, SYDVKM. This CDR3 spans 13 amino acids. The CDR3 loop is CASSQFCTDTQYF. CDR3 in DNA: TGTGCCAGCAGCCAATTTTGCACAGATACGCAGTATTTT.

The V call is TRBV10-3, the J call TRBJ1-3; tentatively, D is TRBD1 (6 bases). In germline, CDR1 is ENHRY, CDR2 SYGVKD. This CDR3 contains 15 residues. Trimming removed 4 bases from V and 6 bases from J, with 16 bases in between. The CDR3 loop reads CAISAWDIKENTIYF. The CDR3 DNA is TGTGCCATCAGTGCTTGGGACATAAAGGAAAACACCATATATTTT.

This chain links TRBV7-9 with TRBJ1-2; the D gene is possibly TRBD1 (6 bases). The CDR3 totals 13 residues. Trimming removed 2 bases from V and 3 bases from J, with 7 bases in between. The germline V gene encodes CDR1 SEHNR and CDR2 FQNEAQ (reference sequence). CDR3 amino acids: CASSLNRDYGYTF. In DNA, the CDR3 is TGTGCCAGCAGCTTAAACAGGGACTATGGCTACACCTTC.